The clone carrying this TCR beta chain was seen many times. Its antigen is not known. CDR1 is MGHRA and CDR2 is YSYEKL in the germline V gene. Trimming left V 1 base short and J 4 bases short, with 9 bases between. This CDR3 is built from 14 residues. Libraries of TCR beta came from quantitative 5'-RACE with molecular barcodes. TCRdb recomputed calls from the 5' RACE reads with MiXCR, one row per CDR3 protein. Here the sample spans under 150,000 distinct CDR3 sequences, 8% to 9% being singletons. The data were taken from a study of CD8 T cells in ankylosing spondylitis. Whole-study results and caveats: Blood of patients with ankylosing spondylitis appeared to be characterized by a TCR beta motif of eight highly homologous variants. Reportedly, matched ankylosing spondylitis synovial fluid was significantly enriched for disease-linked clones.

This chain uses TRBV4-1 with TRBJ2-3; D call uncertain. This TCR came from a male donor with ankylosing spondylitis. Sequencing was done on a sample of synovial fluid, either unsorted or a sorted T cell fraction (not recorded which). In DNA, the CDR3 is TGCGCCAGCAGCCAAGGAGTTCAGGCAGATACGCAGTATTTT. Protein product: CASSQGVQADTQYF.